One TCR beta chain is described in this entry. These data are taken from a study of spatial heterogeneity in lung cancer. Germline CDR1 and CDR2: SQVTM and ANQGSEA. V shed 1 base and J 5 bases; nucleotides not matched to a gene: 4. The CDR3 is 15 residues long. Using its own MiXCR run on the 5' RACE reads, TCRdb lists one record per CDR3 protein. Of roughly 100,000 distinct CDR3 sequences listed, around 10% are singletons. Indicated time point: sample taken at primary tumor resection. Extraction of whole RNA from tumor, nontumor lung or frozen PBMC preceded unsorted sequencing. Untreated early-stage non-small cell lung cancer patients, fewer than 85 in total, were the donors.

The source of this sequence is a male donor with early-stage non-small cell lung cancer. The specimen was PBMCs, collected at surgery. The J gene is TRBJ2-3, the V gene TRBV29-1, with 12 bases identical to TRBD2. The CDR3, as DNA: TGCAGCGTTGAAGGACTAGCGGGAGCAAAAGATACGCAGTATTTT. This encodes CSVEGLAGAKDTQYF.